Presented here are 30 T cell receptor beta chains from one specimen sequenced in a study of CD8+ T cells in alopecia areata. Indicated treatment: oral pan-JAK inhibitor, 5-10 mg twice daily. It was cDNA, reverse transcribed from extracted RNA, that served as the sequencing template. TCRdb's copy holds only in-frame clones and misses some; the assay was immunoSEQ multiplex PCR. Here the sample spans 150,000 to 200,000 clones, 60% being singletons. The input for sequencing was CD4+ T cells sorted from blood, taken at week 4, from a patient treated with tofacitinib. These receptors all come from a human donor with alopecia areata.

The chain carries TRBV18 and TRBJ2-7; D may be TRBD2 (6 bases). Germline lookup yields CDR1 KGHSH and CDR2 LQKENI. V dropped 2 bases and J dropped 0 bases, with 14 bases sitting between them. This CDR3 contains 16 residues. This CDR3 reads CASSPNPGTSSYEQYF. Here the CDR3 DNA reads TGTGCCAGCTCACCAAACCCCGGGACTTCCTCCTACGAGCAGTACTTC.

The V call is TRBV5-6, the J call TRBJ2-7, with 9 bases identical to TRBD1. Germline CDR1 SGHDT, CDR2 YYEEEE. The CDR3 consists of 15 residues. J was trimmed by 1 base and V by 4 bases; bases with no gene match: 6. As DNA, the CDR3 is TGTGCCAGCAGCCCTATCGGGACAGGGTCCTACGAGCAGTACTTC. This encodes CASSPIGTGSYEQYF.

The chain carries TRBV15 and TRBJ2-1; 10 bases match TRBD2. J was trimmed by 4 bases and V by 9 bases; bases with no gene match: 6. Germline V lookup: CDR1 LNHNV, CDR2 YYDKDF (reference sequence). The CDR3 is 14 residues long. The CDR3: CATGLTSGYNEQFF. The CDR3, as DNA: TGTGCCACGGGTCTGACTAGCGGGTACAATGAGCAGTTCTTC. Full variable domain (outside the CDR3, taken from reference TRBV15 and TRBJ2-1): DAMVIQNPRYQVTQFGKPVTLSCSQTLNHNVMYWYQQKSSQAPKLLFHYYDKDFNNEADTPDNFQSRRPNTSFCFLDIRSPGLGDTAMYLCATGLTSGYNEQFFGPGTRLTVL.

CDR3 amino acids: CASSASGGLYEQYF. CDR3 coding DNA: TGTGCCAGCAGCGCCTCTGGGGGTCTCTACGAGCAGTACTTC. The chain couples TRBV5-6 to TRBJ2-7; TRBD1 or TRBD2 may be the D gene (5 bases each). This CDR3 contains 14 residues. Germline loops: CDR1 SGHDT, CDR2 YYEEEE. V shed 4 bases and J shed 3 bases, with 14 bases lying between them.

A few counts support this clone. At the DNA level, this CDR3 is encoded by other sequences in the same sample as well. CDR3 coding DNA: TGCAGCGTTGAGGGAAGGGGGCAGGGGACAGATACGCAGTATTTT. Its protein is CSVEGRGQGTDTQYF. This sequence joins TRBV29-1 and TRBJ2-3; 7 bases match TRBD1. This CDR3 has 15 amino acids. The germline gives CDR1 SQVTM, CDR2 ANQGSEA. V shed 3 bases and J 3 bases; nucleotides not matched to a gene: 9.

The chain combines TRBV30 with TRBJ1-1, with TRBD1 identical over 8 bases. Germline CDR1 GTSNPN, CDR2 SVGIG (reference sequence). V dropped 1 base and J dropped 3; count of bases not matched to a gene: 1. The CDR3 totals 13 residues. In nucleotides, the CDR3 is TGTGCCTGGAGTGACAGGGGGTACACTGAAGCTTTCTTT. Residues: CAWSDRGYTEAFF.

The rearrangement joins TRBV7-9 to TRBJ1-6, with D unresolved. CDR1 is SEHNR and CDR2 is FQNEAQ in the germline V gene (reference sequence). V was clipped by 2 bases and J by 5 bases, with 7 bases between them. This CDR3 has 14 amino acids. DNA of the CDR3: TGTGCCAGCAGCTTAAGGGCGAATAATTCACCCCTCCACTTT. Protein product: CASSLRANNSPLHF.

This chain uses TRBV6-5 with TRBJ1-2; D might be TRBD1 (5 bases). CDR1 is MNHEY, CDR2 SVGAGI, per germline. The CDR3 extends over 15 amino acids. The V and J ends lost 0 bases and 2 bases respectively, with 10 bases between them. The CDR3 region is CASSYSGRENYGYTF. CDR3 in DNA: TGTGCCAGCAGTTACTCCGGCAGGGAGAACTATGGCTACACCTTC.

This rearrangement joins TRBV29-1 to TRBJ2-3, with 7 bases fitting TRBD1. V was clipped by 6 bases and J by 5 bases; unmatched bases: 11. Germline V lookup: CDR1 SQVTM, CDR2 ANQGSEA. This CDR3 spans 14 amino acids. The CDR3 region has the DNA TGCAGCGTCTCAACCAGACAGGGCCAAGATACGCAGTATTTT. This sequence encodes CSVSTRQGQDTQYF.

V usage is TRBV15 and J usage is TRBJ2-5, with 9 bases identical to TRBD1. This CDR3 contains 16 residues. CDR1 LNHNV and CDR2 YYDKDF come from the germline V gene (reference sequence). J gave up 4 bases and V 5 bases, and 11 bases lay outside the gene matches. CDR3 residues: CATSYRSGTGTETQYF. CDR3 DNA: TGTGCCACCAGCTACCGGTCCGGGACAGGGACAGAGACCCAGTACTTC.

J is TRBJ1-2 and V is TRBV30; 10 nucleotides line up with TRBD1. This CDR3 contains 15 residues. V gave up 0 bases and J gave up 8 bases; unmatched junction bases: 9. CDR1 GTSNPN and CDR2 SVGIG come from the germline V gene (reference sequence). The CDR3: CAWSVRLRDRGGYTF. The CDR3 DNA sequence: TGTGCCTGGAGTGTACGACTCCGGGACAGGGGCGGCTACACCTTC.

The chain joins TRBV5-1 to TRBJ2-5, with D tentatively TRBD2 (6 bases). This CDR3 spans 16 amino acids. Trimming cost V 4 bases and J 1 base, with 17 bases left between them. CDR1 and CDR2 (germline): SGHRS, YFSETQ. The CDR3 here is CASSRDPTSRQETQYF. The CDR3, as DNA: TGCGCCAGCAGCCGAGACCCCACTAGCCGCCAAGAGACCCAGTACTTC.

The J gene is TRBJ1-3, the V gene TRBV29-1; 8 nucleotides line up with TRBD1. Germline CDR1 is SQVTM and CDR2 is ANQGSEA. The CDR3 spans 14 residues. V lost 6 bases, J lost 1 base, and 5 bases stayed unmatched. Written as DNA, the CDR3 is TGCAGCGTCGGACAGGGATTGTCTGGAAACACCATATATTTT. It specifies CSVGQGLSGNTIYF. The full variable domain, in which reference TRBV29-1 and TRBJ1-3 provide the parts outside the CDR3, is SAVISQKPSRDICQRGTSLTIQCQVDSQVTMMFWYRQQPGQSLTLIATANQGSEATYESGFVIDKFPISRPNLTFSTLTVSNMSPEDSSIYLCSVGQGLSGNTIYFGEGSWLTVV.

This clone has a single count. The conserved final phenylalanine or tryptophan is absent from the CDR3, which likely points to a read error. No DNA is shown, since the ends of the CDR3 on it are uncertain; the CDR3 is the one TCRdb lists. This sequence joins TRBV9 and TRBJ1-5. The CDR3 adds up to 10 amino acids, both ends counted. Looked up from germline, CDR1 is SGDLS and CDR2 is YYNGEE. CDR3 sequence: CASSVYPGPS.

V gene TRBV9 combines with J gene TRBJ2-3; TRBD1 agrees at 9 bases. The V gene's germline CDR1 is SGDLS and CDR2 YYNGEE. With V trimmed by 4 bases and J by 4 bases, 7 bases remained unmatched. CDR3 length: 15 amino acids. The CDR3 sequence is CASSPGTGRPDTQYF. The CDR3 DNA reads TGTGCCAGCAGCCCCGGGACAGGGCGACCAGATACGCAGTATTTT.

This clone was seen a few times. The rearrangement joins TRBV29-1 to TRBJ2-7; 10 positions agree with TRBD1. Germline V lookup: CDR1 SQVTM, CDR2 ANQGSEA. CDR3 length: 14 amino acids. V shed 6 bases, J shed 3 bases, and the junction held 8 bases outside the gene matches. The CDR3 is CSVARTGGNYEQYF. The CDR3, as DNA: TGCAGCGTAGCCCGGACAGGGGGAAACTACGAGCAGTACTTC.

The V gene is TRBV28, the J gene TRBJ2-7, with D perhaps TRBD1 (6 bases). Germline V gene lookup returns CDR1 MDHEN and CDR2 SYDVKM. The CDR3 runs to 15 residues. The germline V and J ends were trimmed by 1 base and 1 base, with 11 bases remaining between them. The CDR3 nucleotides read TGTGCCAGCAGTTTATCGTGGGGGCCGTCCTACGAGCAGTACTTC. It codes for CASSLSWGPSYEQYF.

This chain uses TRBV7-8 with TRBJ1-6; D gene uncertain. V dropped 0 bases and J dropped 8 bases, with 14 bases sitting between them. There are 16 residues in the CDR3. Looked up from germline, CDR1 is SGHVS and CDR2 is FQNEAQ. The CDR3 DNA reads as TGTGCCAGCAGCTTAGCGTTTGACGCCCTGTATTCACCCCTCCACTTT. Its translation: CASSLAFDALYSPLHF. Complete variable domain (other parts from reference TRBV7-8 and TRBJ1-6): GAGVSQSPRYKVAKRGQDVALRCDPISGHVSLFWYQQALGQGPEFLTYFQNEAQLDKSGLPSDRFFAERPEGSVSTLKIQRTQQEDSAVYLCASSLAFDALYSPLHFGNGTRLTVT.

This clone was seen once. Other DNA sequences in the same sample also yield this CDR3. The genes are TRBV29-1 and TRBJ2-5, with a possible D match to TRBD1 (7 bases). The length of the CDR3 is 12 residues. Trimming removed 7 bases from V and 4 bases from J, with 13 bases in between. Per the germline V gene, CDR1 is SQVTM and CDR2 is ANQGSEA. The CDR3 region is CSGYRGGETQYF. DNA of the CDR3: TGCAGCGGATACAGGGGAGGAGAGACCCAGTACTTC.

The chain recombines TRBV30 with TRBJ1-5, with D unclear. V lost 2 bases, J lost 0 bases, and 8 bases lay in between. Per the germline V gene, CDR1 is GTSNPN and CDR2 is SVGIG (reference sequence). The length of the CDR3 is 14 residues. CDR3 coding DNA: TGTGCCTGGAGTAGACTTACTAGCAATCAGCCCCAGCATTTT. Translation: CAWSRLTSNQPQHF.

The CDR3 sequence is CASSFQGQETQYF. CDR3 coding DNA: TGCGCCAGCAGCTTTCAGGGACAAGAGACCCAGTACTTC. The chain joins TRBV5-1 to TRBJ2-5; D may be TRBD1 (5 bases). Per the germline V gene, CDR1 is SGHRS and CDR2 is YFSETQ. CDR3 size: 13 residues. The germline V and J ends were trimmed by 2 bases and 2 bases, with 7 bases remaining between them.

This sequence joins TRBV25-1 and TRBJ2-7; a weak D match, TRBD2 (5 bases). There are 14 residues in the CDR3. The V end lost 8 bases, the J end lost 2 bases, and 16 bases lay between the germline ends. The germline CDR1 and CDR2 sequences are MGHDK and SYGVNS. Here the CDR3 reads CASDCSGPTYEQYF. For the CDR3, the DNA is TGTGCCAGCGATTGCAGCGGCCCGACCTACGAGCAGTACTTC.

The V call is TRBV10-3, the J call TRBJ2-6, with 9 bases lining up with TRBD1. The CDR3 length is 16 residues. Germline lookup yields CDR1 ENHRY and CDR2 SYGVKD. V was pared by 6 bases and J by 2 bases, with 5 bases of the junction left unmatched. The CDR3 region is CAIRGQGLTGANVLTF. The CDR3, as DNA: TGTGCCATCAGGGGACAGGGATTAACTGGGGCCAACGTCCTGACTTTC.

This clone has only a few counts. The V and J genes are TRBV30 and TRBJ2-1; 8 bases match TRBD1. Germline values: CDR1 GTSNPN, CDR2 SVGIG (reference sequence). V shed 3 bases, J shed 2 bases, and the junction held 3 bases outside the gene matches. The CDR3 has 14 residues. This CDR3 reads CAWSGDRTYNEQFF. In nucleotides, the CDR3 is TGTGCCTGGAGCGGGGACAGGACCTACAATGAGCAGTTCTTC.

The rearrangement uses TRBV9 and TRBJ1-2; the D gene is possibly TRBD1 (6 bases). The CDR3 consists of 14 residues. Trimming pared 0 bases from V and 3 bases from J, leaving 9 bases between. The germline gives CDR1 SGDLS, CDR2 YYNGEE. The CDR3 sequence: CASSVETGYYGYTF. For the CDR3, the DNA is TGTGCCAGCAGCGTAGAAACAGGGTACTATGGCTACACCTTC. Variable domain in full (rest from reference TRBV9 and TRBJ1-2): DSGVTQTPKHLITATGQRVTLRCSPRSGDLSVYWYQQSLDQGLQFLIQYYNGEERAKGNILERFSAQQFPDLHSELNLSSLELGDSALYFCASSVETGYYGYTFGSGTRLTVV.

This clone was observed a handful of times. The J gene is TRBJ1-1, the V gene TRBV30; 7 bases align to TRBD1. This CDR3 spans 14 amino acids. Germline V lookup: CDR1 GTSNPN, CDR2 SVGIG (reference sequence). The V and J ends lost 4 bases and 1 base, in that order; junction bases with no gene match: 6. The CDR3 reads CAWTIKGANTEAFF. CDR3 nucleotides: TGTGCCTGGACCATAAAGGGGGCGAACACTGAAGCTTTCTTT.

This clone was observed a few times. Other nucleotide sequences from this sample produce the same CDR3. The rearrangement links TRBV29-1 to TRBJ2-1, with 14 positions matching TRBD2. V was clipped by 4 bases and J by 8 bases; unmatched bases: 4. CDR1 and CDR2 (germline): SQVTM, ANQGSEA. The CDR3 has 14 residues. CDR3 DNA sequence: TGCAGCGTTGCGACTAGCGGGGGGGCGGATGAGCAGTTCTTC. It translates to CSVATSGGADEQFF.

This clone was picked up a small number of times. The V and J genes are TRBV6-5 and TRBJ1-2; the D is unclear. The CDR3 runs to 11 residues. The germline CDR1 and CDR2 sequences are MNHEY and SVGAGI. Trimming left V 8 bases short and J 5 bases short, with 9 bases between. CDR3 in amino acids: CASGGGYGYTF. CDR3 DNA sequence: TGTGCCAGCGGTGGCGGGTATGGCTACACCTTC.

The chain recombines TRBV30 with TRBJ1-5, with TRBD1 matching 10 bases. The CDR3 has 15 amino acids. V trimming: 2 bases; J trimming: 5 bases; junction bases outside the gene matches: 6. Germline V CDR1 and CDR2: GTSNPN, SVGIG (reference sequence). CDR3 DNA: TGTGCCTGGAGTTCTGGGACAGGGGCATATCAGCCCCAGCATTTT. Its translation: CAWSSGTGAYQPQHF.

The chain links TRBV29-1 to TRBJ1-6; no definite D call. The CDR3 has 13 residues. Germline CDR1 and CDR2: SQVTM and ANQGSEA. Between the trimmed V and J ends, which lost 7 bases and 8 bases, there was a span of 15 bases. CDR3 coding DNA: TGCAGCGCCGTGACGGGGAGGGATTCACCCCTCCACTTT. Translated: CSAVTGRDSPLHF.